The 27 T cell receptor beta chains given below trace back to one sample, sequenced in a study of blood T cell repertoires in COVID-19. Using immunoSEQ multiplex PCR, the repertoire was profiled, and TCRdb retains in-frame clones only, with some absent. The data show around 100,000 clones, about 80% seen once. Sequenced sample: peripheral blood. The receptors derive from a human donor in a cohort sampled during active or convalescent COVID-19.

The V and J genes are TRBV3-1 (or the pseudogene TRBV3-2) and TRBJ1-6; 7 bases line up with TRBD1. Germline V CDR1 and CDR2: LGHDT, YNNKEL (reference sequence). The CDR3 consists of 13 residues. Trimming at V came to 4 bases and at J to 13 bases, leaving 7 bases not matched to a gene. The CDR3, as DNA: TGTGCCAGCAGCCCCAGGACAGGTGGTCCCCTCCACTTT. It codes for CASSPRTGGPLHF.

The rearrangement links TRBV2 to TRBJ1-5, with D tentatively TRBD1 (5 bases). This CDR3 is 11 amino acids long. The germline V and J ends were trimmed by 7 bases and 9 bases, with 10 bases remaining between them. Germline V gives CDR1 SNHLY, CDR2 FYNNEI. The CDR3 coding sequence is TGTGCCAGCACCGTAAGGGGGCCCCAGCATTTT. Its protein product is CASTVRGPQHF.

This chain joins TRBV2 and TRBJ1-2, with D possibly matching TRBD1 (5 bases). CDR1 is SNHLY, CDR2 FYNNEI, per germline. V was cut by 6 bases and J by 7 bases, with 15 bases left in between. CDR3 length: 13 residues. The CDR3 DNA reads TGTGCCAGCAGCCCAGCGGGGGAGACTGGCTACACCTTC. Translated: CASSPAGETGYTF.

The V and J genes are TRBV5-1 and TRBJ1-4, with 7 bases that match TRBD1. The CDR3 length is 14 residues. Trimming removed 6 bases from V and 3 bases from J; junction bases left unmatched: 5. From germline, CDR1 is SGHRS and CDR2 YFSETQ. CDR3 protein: CASMTGTANEKLFF. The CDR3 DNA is TGCGCCAGCATGACCGGGACAGCTAATGAAAAACTGTTTTTT.

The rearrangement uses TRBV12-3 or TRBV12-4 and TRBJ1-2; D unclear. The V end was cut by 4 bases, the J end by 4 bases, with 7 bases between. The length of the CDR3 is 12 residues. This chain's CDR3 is CASSSGIYGYTF. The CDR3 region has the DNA TGTGCCAGCAGTTCGGGGATCTATGGCTACACCTTC.

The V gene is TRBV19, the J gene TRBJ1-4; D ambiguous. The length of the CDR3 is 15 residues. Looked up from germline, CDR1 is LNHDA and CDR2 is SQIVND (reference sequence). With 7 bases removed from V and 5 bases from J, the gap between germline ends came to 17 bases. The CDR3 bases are TGTGCCAGTACCCCGGGGAACCTATTAAATGAAAAACTGTTTTTT. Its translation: CASTPGNLLNEKLFF.

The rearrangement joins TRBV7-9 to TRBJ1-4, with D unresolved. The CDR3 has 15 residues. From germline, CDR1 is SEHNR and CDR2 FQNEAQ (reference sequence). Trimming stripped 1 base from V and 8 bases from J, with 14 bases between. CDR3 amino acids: CASSLDGRIGEKLFF. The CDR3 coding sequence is TGTGCCAGCAGCTTAGATGGCAGGATAGGAGAAAAACTGTTTTTT.

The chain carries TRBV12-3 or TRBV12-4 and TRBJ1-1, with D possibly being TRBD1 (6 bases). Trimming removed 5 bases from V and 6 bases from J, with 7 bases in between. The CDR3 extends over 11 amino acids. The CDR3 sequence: CASSRTAEAFF. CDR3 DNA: TGTGCCAGCAGTCGGACAGCTGAAGCTTTCTTT.

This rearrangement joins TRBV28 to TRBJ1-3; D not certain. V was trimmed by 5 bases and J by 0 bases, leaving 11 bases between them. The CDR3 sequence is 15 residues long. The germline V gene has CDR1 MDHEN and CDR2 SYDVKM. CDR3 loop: CASSGREVSGNTIYF. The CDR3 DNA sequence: TGTGCCAGCAGTGGCCGGGAAGTCTCTGGAAACACCATATATTTT.

The CDR3 is CATSRDWTSGGTGELFF. CDR3 bases: TGTGCCACCAGCAGAGATTGGACTAGCGGGGGCACCGGGGAGCTGTTTTTT. This chain connects TRBV15 to TRBJ2-2; 13 bases are shared with TRBD2. V shed 0 bases, J shed 4 bases, and the junction held 2 bases outside the gene matches. There are 17 residues in the CDR3. Germline CDR1 is LNHNV and CDR2 is YYDKDF (reference sequence).

DNA for the CDR3: TGTGCCAGCAGTTACGCCTCCGGGACAGGGGATTACGAGCAGTACTTC. Protein sequence: CASSYASGTGDYEQYF. The J gene is TRBJ2-7, the V gene TRBV6-2 or TRBV6-3; 10 nucleotides match TRBD1. Trimming cost V 2 bases and J 4 bases; bases outside gene matches: 8. CDR1 and CDR2 (germline): MNHEY, SVGEGT. This CDR3 is 16 amino acids long.

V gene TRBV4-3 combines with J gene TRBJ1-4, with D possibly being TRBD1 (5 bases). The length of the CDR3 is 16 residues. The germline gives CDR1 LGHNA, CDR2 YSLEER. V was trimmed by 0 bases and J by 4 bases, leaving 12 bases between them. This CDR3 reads CASSQDMAGLNEKLFF. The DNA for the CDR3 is TGCGCCAGCAGCCAAGATATGGCAGGGCTTAATGAAAAACTGTTTTTT.

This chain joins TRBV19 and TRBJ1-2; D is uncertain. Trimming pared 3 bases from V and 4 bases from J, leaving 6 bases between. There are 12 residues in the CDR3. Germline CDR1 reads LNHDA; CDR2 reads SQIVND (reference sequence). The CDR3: CASSIFGYGYTF. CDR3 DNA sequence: TGTGCCAGTAGTATTTTCGGCTATGGCTACACCTTC.

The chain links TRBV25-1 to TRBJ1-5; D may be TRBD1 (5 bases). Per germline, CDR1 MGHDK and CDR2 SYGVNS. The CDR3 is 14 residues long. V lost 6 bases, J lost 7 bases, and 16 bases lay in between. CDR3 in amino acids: CASSPGGRGQPQHF. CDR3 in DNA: TGTGCCAGCAGCCCCGGGGGAAGGGGCCAGCCCCAGCATTTT.

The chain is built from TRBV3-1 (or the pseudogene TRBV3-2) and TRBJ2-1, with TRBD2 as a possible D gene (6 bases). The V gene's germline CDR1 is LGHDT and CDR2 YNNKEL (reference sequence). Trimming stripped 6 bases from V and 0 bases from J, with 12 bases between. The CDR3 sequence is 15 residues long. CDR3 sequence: CASSLSGVSYNEQFF. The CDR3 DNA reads TGTGCCAGCAGTCTTAGCGGAGTCTCCTACAATGAGCAGTTCTTC.

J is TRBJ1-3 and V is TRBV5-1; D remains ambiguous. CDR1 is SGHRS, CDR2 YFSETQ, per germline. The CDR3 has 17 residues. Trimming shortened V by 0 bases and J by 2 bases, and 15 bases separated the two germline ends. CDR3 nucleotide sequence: TGCGCCAGCAGCTTGGTGGGATTGGACTACACTGGAAACACCATATATTTT. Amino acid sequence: CASSLVGLDYTGNTIYF.

For the CDR3, the DNA is TGCGCCAGCAGCCAAGATCACGGGGGGACTGATGAAGCTTTCTTT. Amino acid sequence: CASSQDHGGTDEAFF. This chain uses TRBV4-1 with TRBJ1-1; TRBD1 is a possible D gene (5 bases). Trimming pared 0 bases from V and 7 bases from J, leaving 15 bases between. CDR1 MGHRA and CDR2 YSYEKL come from the germline V gene. This CDR3 has 15 amino acids.

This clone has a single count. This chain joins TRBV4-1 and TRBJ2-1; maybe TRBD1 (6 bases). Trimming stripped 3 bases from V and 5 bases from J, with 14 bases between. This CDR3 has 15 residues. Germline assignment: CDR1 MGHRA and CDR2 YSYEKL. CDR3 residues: CASSQGAGPDNEQFF. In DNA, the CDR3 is TGCGCCAGCAGCCAGGGGGCAGGGCCGGACAATGAGCAGTTCTTC.

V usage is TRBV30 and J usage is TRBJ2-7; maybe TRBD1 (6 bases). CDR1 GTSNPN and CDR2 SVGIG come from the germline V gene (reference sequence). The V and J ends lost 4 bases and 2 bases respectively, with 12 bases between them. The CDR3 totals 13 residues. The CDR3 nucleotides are TGTGCCTGGACCAAGGGGGAGACCTACGAGCAGTACTTC. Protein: CAWTKGETYEQYF.

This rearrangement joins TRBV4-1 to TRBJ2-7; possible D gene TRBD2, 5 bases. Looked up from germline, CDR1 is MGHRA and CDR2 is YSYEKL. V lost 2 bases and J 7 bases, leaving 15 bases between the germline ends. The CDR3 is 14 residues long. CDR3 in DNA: TGCGCCAGCAGCCAATTGACTCCTCGGAGGGAGCAGTACTTC. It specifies CASSQLTPRREQYF.

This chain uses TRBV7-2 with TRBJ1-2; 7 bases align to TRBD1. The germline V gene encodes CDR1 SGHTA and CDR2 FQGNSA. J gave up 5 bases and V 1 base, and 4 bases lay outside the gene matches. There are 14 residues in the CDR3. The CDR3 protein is CASSLEGGGYGYTF. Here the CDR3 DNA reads TGTGCCAGCAGCTTAGAAGGGGGCGGGTATGGCTACACCTTC. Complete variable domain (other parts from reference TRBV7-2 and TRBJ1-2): GAGVSQSPSNKVTEKGKDVELRCDPISGHTALYWYRQSLGQGLEFLIYFQGNSAPDKSGLPSDRFSAERTGGSVSTLTIQRTQQEDSAVYLCASSLEGGGYGYTFGSGTRLTVV.

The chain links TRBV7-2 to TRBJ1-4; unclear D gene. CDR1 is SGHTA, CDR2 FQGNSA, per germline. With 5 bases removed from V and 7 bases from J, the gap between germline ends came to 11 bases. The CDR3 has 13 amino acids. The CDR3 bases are TGTGCCAGCAGCCTTGCCTGGGCTGAAAAACTGTTTTTT. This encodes CASSLAWAEKLFF.

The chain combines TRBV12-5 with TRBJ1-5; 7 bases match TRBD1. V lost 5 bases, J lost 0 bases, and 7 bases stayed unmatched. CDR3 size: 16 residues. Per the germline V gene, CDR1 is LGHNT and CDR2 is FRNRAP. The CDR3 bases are TGTGCTAGTGGTCTGGGACAGATCTATAGCAATCAGCCCCAGCATTTT. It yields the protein CASGLGQIYSNQPQHF.

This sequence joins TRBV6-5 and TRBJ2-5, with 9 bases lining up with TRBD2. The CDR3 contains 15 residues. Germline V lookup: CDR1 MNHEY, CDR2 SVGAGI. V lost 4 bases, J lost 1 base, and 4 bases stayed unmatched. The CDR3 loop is CASSWLAGSQETQYF. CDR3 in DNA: TGTGCCAGCAGTTGGCTAGCGGGATCCCAAGAGACCCAGTACTTC.

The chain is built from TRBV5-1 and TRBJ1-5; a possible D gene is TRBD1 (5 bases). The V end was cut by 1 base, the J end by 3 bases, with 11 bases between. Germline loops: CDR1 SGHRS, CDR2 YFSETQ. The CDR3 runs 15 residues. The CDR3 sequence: CASSLTGVNNQPQHF. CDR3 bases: TGCGCCAGCAGCTTGACGGGGGTAAACAATCAGCCCCAGCATTTT. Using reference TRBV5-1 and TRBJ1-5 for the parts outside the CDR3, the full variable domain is KAGVTQTPRYLIKTRGQQVTLSCSPISGHRSVSWYQQTPGQGLQFLFEYFSETQRNKGNFPGRFSGRQFSNSRSEMNVSTLELGDSALYLCASSLTGVNNQPQHFGDGTRLSIL.

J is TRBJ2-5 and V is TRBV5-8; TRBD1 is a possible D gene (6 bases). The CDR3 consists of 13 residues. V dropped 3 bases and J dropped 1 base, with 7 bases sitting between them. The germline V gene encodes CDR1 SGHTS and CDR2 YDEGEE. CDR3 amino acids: CASSWTVQETQYF. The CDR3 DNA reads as TGTGCCAGCAGCTGGACAGTCCAAGAGACCCAGTACTTC.

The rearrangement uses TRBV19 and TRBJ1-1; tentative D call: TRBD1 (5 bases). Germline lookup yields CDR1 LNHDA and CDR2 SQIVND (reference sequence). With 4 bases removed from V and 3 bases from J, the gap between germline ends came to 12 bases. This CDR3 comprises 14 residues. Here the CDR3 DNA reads TGTGCCAGTAGTAGTCGCGGGGGAGACACTGAAGCTTTCTTT. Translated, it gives CASSSRGGDTEAFF.